Listed here are 15 T cell receptor beta chains from one sample, sequenced in a study of glioma-infiltrating T cells after dendritic cell vaccination. Using immunoSEQ multiplex PCR, the repertoire was profiled, and TCRdb retains in-frame clones only, with some absent. The sample carries 80,000 to 95,000 clones, around 84% recorded once. Sample time point: after dendritic cell vaccination, including at tumor progression/relapse. Source: blood, taken after dendritic cell vaccination. These receptor sequences come from a human donor with glioblastoma.

V and J are TRBV11-2 and TRBJ2-7; 8 nucleotides agree with TRBD2. Per the germline V gene, CDR1 is SGHAT and CDR2 is FQNNGV. The trim removed 5 bases at V and 0 bases at J, leaving 3 bases unmatched. The CDR3 extends over 14 amino acids. Written as DNA, the CDR3 is TGTGCCAGCAGCCCGCGGGAGGACTCCTACGAGCAGTACTTC. Protein: CASSPREDSYEQYF.

This clone was seen only once. This rearrangement joins TRBV6-6 to TRBJ2-7; D possibly corresponds to TRBD1 (6 bases). V was clipped by 6 bases and J by 6 bases, with 18 bases between them. This CDR3 has 14 amino acids. Looked up from germline, CDR1 is MNHNY and CDR2 is SVGAGI (reference sequence). The CDR3 loop is CASSPPGQLREQYF. The CDR3 region has the DNA TGTGCCAGCAGCCCCCCGGGACAACTCCGCGAGCAGTACTTC.

This clone was found once. The rearrangement joins TRBV5-6 to TRBJ2-5; no clear D gene. Germline CDR1 reads SGHDT; CDR2 reads YYEEEE. The CDR3 is made up of 13 amino acids. Trimming took off 0 bases at V and 2 bases at J, with 5 bases between the two ends. CDR3 amino acids: CASSLVSQETQYF. In DNA form, the CDR3 reads TGTGCCAGCAGCTTGGTCAGTCAAGAGACCCAGTACTTC. Based on the CDR3 plus reference TRBV5-6 and TRBJ2-5, the full variable domain is DAGVTQSPTHLIKTRGQQVTLRCSPKSGHDTVSWYQQALGQGPQFIFQYYEEEERQRGNFPDRFSGHQFPNYSSELNVNALLLGDSALYLCASSLVSQETQYFGPGTRLLVL.

The CDR3 DNA sequence: TGTGCCAGCAGCAAGGGGGAAAAGACAGATACGCAGTATTTT. Translation: CASSKGEKTDTQYF. The chain uses TRBV7-3 and TRBJ2-3, with D perhaps matching TRBD1 (6 bases). Germline V gene data show CDR1 as SGHTA and CDR2 as FQGTGA. The CDR3 spans 14 residues. The ends were cut back, 5 bases at V and 3 bases at J, with 12 bases in the middle.

This chain connects TRBV18 to TRBJ1-4; 10 bases match TRBD1. This CDR3 has 15 residues. From germline, CDR1 is KGHSH and CDR2 LQKENI. Trimming cost V 0 bases and J 8 bases; bases outside gene matches: 3. The CDR3 loop is CASSPPGQGFEKLFF. In DNA form, the CDR3 reads TGTGCCAGCTCACCACCGGGACAGGGGTTCGAAAAACTGTTTTTT.

The chain combines TRBV29-1 with TRBJ1-2, with a possible D match to TRBD1 (6 bases). CDR3 length: 15 amino acids. Germline loops: CDR1 SQVTM, CDR2 ANQGSEA. Trimming shortened V by 0 bases and J by 4 bases, and 15 bases separated the two germline ends. The CDR3 loop reads CSVEDIGGVGYGYTF. The CDR3, as DNA: TGCAGCGTTGAAGATATAGGGGGGGTCGGCTATGGCTACACCTTC.

The chain's CDR3 is CASSRDMTDTQYF. Here the CDR3 DNA reads TGTGCCAGCAGCCGGGACATGACAGATACGCAGTATTTT. V usage is TRBV5-5 and J usage is TRBJ2-3; tentative D call: TRBD1 (6 bases). The CDR3 sequence is 13 residues long. Germline V CDR1 and CDR2: SGHKS, YYEKEE (reference sequence). The V and J ends lost 4 bases and 3 bases respectively, with 9 bases between them.

This chain connects TRBV6-1 to TRBJ1-2, with unresolved D. The CDR3 is 13 residues long. Germline values: CDR1 MNHNS, CDR2 SASEGT. V lost 5 bases and J lost 6, with 13 bases in between. CDR3 sequence (DNA): TGTGCCAGCAGTCTCCCCCAGGCCGATGGCTACACCTTC. Protein: CASSLPQADGYTF.

This rearrangement joins TRBV19 to TRBJ2-3; a weak D match, TRBD1 (5 bases). Trimming took 1 base from V and 3 from J, leaving 11 bases between them. The CDR3 length is 15 residues. Germline CDR1 LNHDA, CDR2 SQIVND (reference sequence). The CDR3 region is CASSIGVRETDTQYF. CDR3 bases: TGTGCCAGTAGTATAGGCGTCAGGGAAACAGATACGCAGTATTTT. The full variable domain, completed using reference TRBV19 and TRBJ2-3, is DGGITQSPKYLFRKEGQNVTLSCEQNLNHDAMYWYRQDPGQGLRLIYYSQIVNDFQKGDIAEGYSVSREKKESFPLTVTSAQKNPTAFYLCASSIGVRETDTQYFGPGTRLTVL.

V usage is TRBV7-9 and J usage is TRBJ2-3, with TRBD2 matching over 8 bases. The CDR3 totals 15 residues. The V gene's germline CDR1 is SEHNR and CDR2 FQNEAQ (reference sequence). Losses at the gene ends were 6 bases for V and 1 base for J; bases not matched to a gene: 6. The CDR3 loop is CASRIGLAGTDTQYF. CDR3 sequence (DNA): TGTGCCAGCAGGATAGGACTAGCCGGCACAGATACGCAGTATTTT.

This clone turned up a few times. Other DNA variants within this sample encode the same CDR3. The genes are TRBV10-3 and TRBJ2-3; TRBD2 agrees at 7 bases. The CDR3 consists of 14 residues. Trimming removed 6 bases from V and 2 bases from J; junction bases left unmatched: 5. Germline V gene sequence: CDR1 ENHRY, CDR2 SYGVKD. The CDR3 DNA follows: TGTGCCATCAGGAGTCTAGCGGACACAGATACGCAGTATTTT. Protein product: CAIRSLADTDTQYF.

This clone was seen only a few times. The chain couples TRBV7-2 to TRBJ1-2, with D tentatively TRBD1 (5 bases). Germline V lookup: CDR1 SGHTA, CDR2 FQGNSA. This CDR3 comprises 14 residues. V was clipped by 1 base and J by 6 bases, with 12 bases between them. The CDR3 sequence: CASSLGGALNGYTF. CDR3 DNA sequence: TGTGCCAGCAGCTTAGGTGGGGCTTTGAATGGCTACACCTTC.

The V call is TRBV5-1, the J call TRBJ1-1; D gene ambiguous. This CDR3 is built from 14 residues. Trimming took 4 bases from V and 1 from J, leaving 11 bases between them. The germline CDR1 and CDR2 sequences are SGHRS and YFSETQ. The CDR3 nucleotides are TGCGCCAGCAGCAAGACAATTACGAACACTGAAGCTTTCTTT. Translating gives CASSKTITNTEAFF.

To note about this clone: The junction does not match germline at one end; this may be a read error. The V and J genes are TRBV5-8 and TRBJ1-2; 9 nucleotides match TRBD1. Germline lookup yields CDR1 SGHTS and CDR2 YDEGEE. The CDR3 totals 13 residues. The CDR3 sequence: CASSVPGQGGRAF. CDR3 DNA: TGTGCCAGCAGCGTCCCGGGACAGGGAGGACGAGCCTTC.

This rearrangement joins TRBV11-2 to TRBJ2-5; D unresolved. The V gene's germline CDR1 is SGHAT and CDR2 FQNNGV. This CDR3 is built from 11 residues. Trimming took off 3 bases at V and 5 bases at J, with 4 bases between the two ends. The CDR3 reads CASSFSETQYF. The CDR3 DNA reads as TGTGCCAGCAGCTTTTCGGAGACCCAGTACTTC.